This entry features one T cell receptor beta chain sequence. This entry is derived from a study of blood T cell repertoires in COVID-19. Across the whole study: Sites across the United States, Italy and Spain contributed samples from acute and convalescent COVID-19. Sample material is recorded as cDNA or gDNA derived from T cells, B-cell-depleted T cells, or PBMCs.

Seattle patients were enrolled during active infection and followed longitudinally. Study processing details: Scientists estimated how many nucleated cells there were by amplifying reference gene primers. The protocol was immunoSEQ multiplex PCR, while the TCRdb copy is restricted to in-frame clones and leaves out a portion. V, J and clone size are taken as reported in that table, and D and trimming were inferred from the DNA itself. The sample contains 200,000 to 300,000 clones, around 84% of which appear only once. The germline CDR1 and CDR2 sequences are LGHNT and FRNRAP. Trimming left V 6 bases short and J 3 bases short, with 17 bases between. The CDR3 has 15 amino acids.

The chain has TRBV12-5 and TRBJ1-1, with D maybe TRBD1 (6 bases). The origin of this receptor is a woman aged 55-75 years with COVID-19, enrolled during active disease. Material: peripheral blood. The CDR3 sequence: CASGGGQGRHTEAFF. The DNA of the CDR3 is TGTGCTAGTGGAGGGGGTCAGGGTCGGCACACTGAAGCTTTCTTT.